This T cell receptor (beta chain) comes out of a study of cytomegalovirus exposure and HLA in healthy donors. General study points: CMV antigen specificity of three CMV-associated chains was confirmed in vitro. The investigators catalogued 150 to 200 TCR beta chains as cytomegalovirus-associated. Subsequent analysis of the 120 or so validation repertoires found a tendency for first-cohort TCR clusters to co-occur. While the bulk of TCR sequences proved rare, some public TCRs turned up in many donors.

V was clipped by 6 bases and J by 4 bases; unmatched bases: 8. Germline V gene sequence: CDR1 ENHRY, CDR2 SYGVKD. CDR3 length: 14 amino acids. Only one count was recorded for this clone. The antigen is not known. The repertoire was sequenced with immunoSEQ multiplex PCR; TCRdb's copy has only in-frame clones and lacks some. The sample carries more than 95,000 clones, 80% to 90% recorded once. The sample consisted of PBMCs. The chain has TRBV10-3 and TRBJ1-1; 7 bases align to TRBD1. The receptor's source is a man aged 18 to 29 in good health and CMV-seropositive. This CDR3 is CAISLSPGGTEAFF. DNA for the CDR3: TGTGCCATCAGCCTTTCTCCAGGGGGCACTGAAGCTTTCTTT.